The rows below give T cell receptor beta chains drawn from one sample of a study of immune characterization of retroperitoneal liposarcoma. TCRdb used MiXCR to reprocess the PCR reads, holding one entry per CDR3 protein. The sample records roughly 940 distinct CDR3 sequences, less than 40% being singletons. Sequenced sample: tumor tissue. These receptors all stem from a male donor with retroperitoneal liposarcoma. Each CDR3 is given with its conserved first and last residue. Each record gives: clone size, D gene, J gene, V gene, CDR3 protein, CDR3 DNA. The D gene is left open where the match is weak. Clone size, where shown, is once, few, many, or a class for clones that have expanded.

NA,NA,TRBJ1-5,TRBV27,CASSPPLAGANQPQHF,TGTGCCAGCAGTCCCCCGTTGGCGGGGGCTAATCAGCCCCAGCATTTT
few,NA,TRBJ1-1,TRBV12-3/TRBV12-4,CASSRRSLSGTEINTEAFF,TGTGCCAGCAGCCGAAGGAGTCTTTCGGGGACGGAGATTAACACTGAAGCTTTCTTT
few,NA,TRBJ2-5,TRBV6-5,CASSYSGPSRRQETQYF,TGTGCCAGCAGTTACTCAGGGCCCTCCCGCCGCCAAGAGACCCAGTACTTC
NA,NA,TRBJ2-1,TRBV6-1,CASSYTWNNEQFF,TGTGCCAGCAGTTATACGTGGAACAATGAGCAGTTCTTC
few,TRBD1,TRBJ2-7,TRBV6-1,CASSPTRRQGGHEQYF,TGTGCCAGCAGCCCCACCCGTCGACAGGGCGGCCACGAGCAGTACTTC
large,NA,TRBJ2-1,TRBV7-3,CASSLQPAAGETQFF,TGTGCCAGCAGCTTACAGCCCGCGGCCGGGGAGACCCAGTTCTTC
few,TRBD1,TRBJ2-1,TRBV27,CASSEDRGENEQFF,TGTGCCAGCAGTGAGGACAGGGGTGAGAATGAGCAGTTCTTC
large,NA,TRBJ2-3,TRBV27,CASSFSPDPSTDTQYF,TGTGCCAGCAGTTTTTCCCCCGACCCTAGCACAGATACGCAGTATTTT
medium-sized,NA,TRBJ2-1,TRBV6-1,CASSYEGRGYNEQFF,TGTGCCAGCAGTTACGAAGGGAGAGGGTACAATGAGCAGTTCTTC
large,NA,TRBJ2-1,TRBV7-7,CASSQGGGSGIDEQFF,TGTGCTAGCAGCCAGGGGGGGGGAAGCGGGATTGATGAGCAGTTCTTC
NA,NA,TRBJ1-2,TRBV6-1,CASLPGRVRSGYTF,TGTGCCAGCCTCCCGGGCAGGGTAAGGAGTGGCTACACCTTC
NA,TRBD1,TRBJ2-7,TRBV6-2/TRBV6-3,CASTRQGPYNEQYF,TGTGCCAGCACCCGACAGGGACCCTACAATGAGCAGTACTTC
NA,NA,TRBJ2-3,TRBV6-2/TRBV6-3,CASSYPRPDYTDTQYF,TGTGCCAGCAGTTACCCCAGGCCGGACTACACAGATACGCAGTATTTT
NA,TRBD2,TRBJ2-7,TRBV6-5,CASSYKGLAGGDSYEQYF,TGTGCCAGCAGTTACAAGGGACTAGCGGGAGGGGATTCCTACGAGCAGTACTTC
large,NA,TRBJ2-2,TRBV6-1,CASSETVVDTGELFF,TGTGCCAGCAGTGAAACCGTAGTGGACACCGGGGAGCTGTTTTTT
NA,TRBD2,TRBJ2-7,TRBV5-1,CASRTGLANSYEQYF,TGCGCCAGCAGGACGGGACTAGCGAACTCCTACGAGCAGTACTTC
NA,TRBD2,TRBJ2-7,TRBV6-9,CASSYLGLADYEQYF,TGTGCCAGCAGTTACTTGGGACTAGCGGATTACGAGCAGTACTTC
NA,NA,TRBJ2-3,TRBV6-5,CASNALGSTDTQYF,TGTGCCAGCAACGCGCTGGGTAGCACAGATACGCAGTATTTT
few,TRBD1,TRBJ2-1,TRBV6-5,CASSPDRAPYEQFF,TGTGCCAGCAGCCCCGACAGGGCTCCGTACGAGCAGTTCTTC
few,NA,TRBJ1-2,TRBV6-5,CATLGVRDNYGYTF,TGTGCCACCTTAGGAGTTAGGGACAACTATGGCTACACCTTC
NA,NA,TRBJ2-3,TRBV6-6,CASSYVASETDTQYF,TGTGCCAGCAGTTACGTGGCTAGCGAGACAGATACGCAGTATTTT
large,NA,TRBJ2-5,TRBV6-6,CASSSGAFPYGETQYF,TGTGCCAGCAGTTCTGGGGCCTTTCCCTACGGGGAGACCCAGTACTTC
large,TRBD2,TRBJ2-7,TRBV6-1,CASSDPGLAGTYSYNEQYF,TGTGCCAGCAGTGACCCGGGACTAGCGGGGACTTACTCCTACAATGAGCAGTACTTC
large,NA,TRBJ2-5,TRBV11-3,CASSEGHSTYQETQYF,TGTGCCAGCAGCGAAGGGCACTCAACATACCAAGAGACCCAGTACTTC
NA,TRBD2,TRBJ2-1,TRBV14,CASSQEYRLAEYNEQFF,TGTGCCAGCAGCCAAGAATATCGGCTAGCGGAATACAATGAGCAGTTCTTC
few,TRBD1,TRBJ1-4,TRBV6-1,CASSGQGLGEKLFF,TGTGCCAGCAGCGGACAGGGATTGGGTGAAAAACTGTTTTTT
few,NA,TRBJ2-3,TRBV14,CASSPYRTTIDTQYF,TGTGCCAGCAGCCCTTACAGGACCACTATCGATACGCAGTATTTT
NA,TRBD1,TRBJ1-1,TRBV4-1,CASSLSRDSEAFF,TGCGCCAGCAGCCTTTCCCGGGACAGTGAAGCTTTCTTT
few,NA,TRBJ1-2,TRBV12-3/TRBV12-4,CASSLGDPGHF,TGTGCCAGCAGCTTGGGAGACCCGGGGCACTTC
NA,NA,TRBJ2-7,TRBV6-1,CASSEEGSLSYEQYF,TGTGCCAGCAGTGAAGAGGGCAGTCTCTCCTACGAGCAGTACTTC
few,TRBD1,TRBJ2-2,TRBV12-3/TRBV12-4,CASSFATGGTGELFF,TGTGCCAGCAGTTTCGCGACAGGGGGCACCGGGGAGCTGTTTTTT
NA,NA,TRBJ1-1,TRBV5-1,CASREQGLRTEAFF,TGCGCCAGCAGGGAACAGGGTTTACGGACTGAAGCTTTCTTT
NA,TRBD2,TRBJ2-1,TRBV27,CASTAAGGRNEQFF,TGTGCCAGCACAGCAGCGGGAGGTCGGAATGAGCAGTTCTTC
NA,TRBD1,TRBJ2-7,TRBV12-5,CASGLVPGQLAKGAYEQYF,TGTGCTAGTGGTTTGGTACCGGGACAGCTGGCTAAGGGCGCCTACGAGCAGTACTTC
NA,NA,TRBJ2-3,TRBV27,CASSLSAGLTRTDTQYF,TGTGCCAGCAGTTTATCCGCAGGACTAACCCGCACAGATACGCAGTATTTT
NA,NA,TRBJ2-2,TRBV11-3,CASSSLIGNTGELFF,TGTGCCAGCAGCTCCTTGATCGGGAACACCGGGGAGCTGTTTTTT
few,NA,TRBJ2-1,TRBV6-1,CASSALEGVPYEQFF,TGTGCCAGCAGTGCCTTAGAAGGGGTCCCCTACGAGCAGTTCTTC
NA,NA,TRBJ2-5,TRBV6-1,CASSAWAGLRETQYF,TGTGCCAGCAGTGCCTGGGCGGGACTCCGGGAGACCCAGTACTTC
NA,NA,TRBJ2-1,TRBV12-3/TRBV12-4,CASSLVPVLNEQFF,TGTGCCAGCAGTTTGGTTCCGGTGCTCAATGAGCAGTTCTTC
NA,NA,TRBJ2-3,TRBV6-5,CASSYQAGISQYF,TGTGCCAGCAGTTATCAGGCGGGAATATCGCAGTATTTT
medium-sized,NA,TRBJ2-1,TRBV6-6,CASSYVGSDGEQFF,TGTGCCAGCAGTTACGTAGGTAGCGATGGTGAGCAGTTCTTC
NA,TRBD1,TRBJ1-2,TRBV12-3/TRBV12-4,CASSPKGQGAGGYTF,TGTGCCAGCAGCCCCAAAGGACAGGGGGCTGGTGGCTACACCTTC
NA,NA,TRBJ1-2,TRBV6-1,CASSEQYSYGYTF,TGTGCCAGCAGTGAACAGTATAGCTATGGCTACACCTTC
large,NA,TRBJ2-5,TRBV7-7,CASSLGGALGTQYF,TGTGCTAGCAGCTTAGGGGGGGCCCTTGGGACCCAGTACTTC
NA,NA,TRBJ2-1,TRBV11-2,CASSRPPGDIQFF,TGTGCCAGCAGCCGCCCCCCGGGGGACATTCAGTTCTTC
few,NA,TRBJ2-5,TRBV7-2,CASSLVDYQETQYF,TGTGCCAGCAGCTTAGTTGACTACCAAGAGACCCAGTACTTC
NA,TRBD1,TRBJ1-6,TRBV6-6,CASTTVGQRYNSPLHF,TGTGCCAGCACCACTGTGGGACAGCGATATAATTCACCCCTCCACTTT
NA,TRBD1,TRBJ2-2,TRBV28,CASSSTGGYRGAVF,TGTGCCAGCAGTTCGACAGGGGGCTACCGGGGAGCTGTTTTT
NA,TRBD2,TRBJ2-3,TRBV7-3,CASSYASGREAWDTQYF,TGTGCCAGCAGTTACGCTAGCGGGAGAGAGGCTTGGGATACGCAGTATTTT
large,TRBD1,TRBJ2-7,TRBV6-1,CASSEGQGAYEQYF,TGTGCCAGCAGTGAAGGACAGGGGGCATACGAGCAGTACTTC
NA,NA,TRBJ2-7,TRBV6-1,CASSLATRSYEQYF,TGTGCCAGCAGTTTAGCGACGCGCTCCTACGAGCAGTACTTC
NA,NA,TRBJ2-5,TRBV7-2,CASRAADILETQYF,TGTGCCAGCAGGGCTGCGGATATATTGGAGACCCAGTACTTC
NA,NA,TRBJ2-2,TRBV6-6,CASSYSWQLTGELFF,TGTGCCAGCAGTTACTCTTGGCAGCTCACCGGGGAGCTGTTTTTT